What follows are 15 T cell receptor beta chains derived from one specimen sequenced in a study of T cell changes during pregnancy in multiple sclerosis. Only in-frame clones appear in the TCRdb table, and some are missing; sequencing was by immunoSEQ multiplex PCR. The table has under 150,000 clones, less than 97% seen once. Sequencing used peripheral blood, obtained after pregnancy. These receptors were taken from a female donor with multiple sclerosis, enrolled in a pregnancy study.

V usage is TRBV11-2 and J usage is TRBJ2-2; 7 bases agree with TRBD1. The CDR3 covers 15 residues. The V and J ends lost 3 bases and 2 bases, in that order; junction bases with no gene match: 3. In germline, CDR1 is SGHAT, CDR2 FQNNGV. The CDR3 nucleotides read TGTGCCAGCAGCTTCGGGACAGCTAACACCGGGGAGCTGTTTTTT. Translating gives CASSFGTANTGELFF.

DNA of the CDR3: TGTGCCAGCAGCCCTTACGGCGGGAGCACAGATACGCAGTATTTT. Amino acids: CASSPYGGSTDTQYF. The J gene is TRBJ2-3, the V gene TRBV9, with D tentatively TRBD2 (5 bases). This CDR3 comprises 15 residues. Germline V gene lookup returns CDR1 SGDLS and CDR2 YYNGEE. Trimming took off 4 bases at V and 0 bases at J, with 12 bases between the two ends.

V gene TRBV7-8 combines with J gene TRBJ2-2; possibly TRBD2 for D (5 bases). Germline assignment: CDR1 SGHVS and CDR2 FQNEAQ. Trimming removed 9 bases at V and 7 bases at J, with 12 bases between. The CDR3 is made up of 12 amino acids. CDR3 loop: CASLREFGELFF. The CDR3 DNA reads TGTGCCAGTTTGAGGGAGTTCGGGGAGCTGTTTTTT.

This clone was counted only a few times. Written as DNA, the CDR3 is TGTGCCAGCAGTGAATCCGCAGGGGATGGTCAGCCCCAGCATTTT. Its translation is CASSESAGDGQPQHF. The V and J genes are TRBV25-1 and TRBJ1-5, with D possibly being TRBD1 (6 bases). Between the trimmed V and J ends, which lost 1 base and 6 bases, there was a span of 13 bases. Germline V gene data show CDR1 as MGHDK and CDR2 as SYGVNS. The CDR3 has 15 amino acids.

The rearrangement uses TRBV2 and TRBJ2-7, with TRBD2 matching over 14 bases. V was clipped by 3 bases and J by 3 bases; unmatched bases: 4. The length of the CDR3 is 16 residues. The V gene's germline CDR1 is SNHLY and CDR2 FYNNEI. The DNA for the CDR3 is TGTGCCAGCAGTGAGGGACTAGCGGGAGTCTTCTACGAGCAGTACTTC. Its translation: CASSEGLAGVFYEQYF.

The chain employs TRBV6-5 and TRBJ1-4; D gene uncertain. Trimming cost V 4 bases and J 11 bases, with 8 bases left between them. This CDR3 is built from 11 residues. Germline loops: CDR1 MNHEY, CDR2 SVGAGI. The DNA of the CDR3 is TGTGCCAGCAGTTTAGGCGGGAAACTGTTTTTT. It yields the protein CASSLGGKLFF.

The chain couples TRBV28 to TRBJ2-5; D not certain. Germline V lookup: CDR1 MDHEN, CDR2 SYDVKM. Trimming left V 4 bases short and J 7 bases short, with 13 bases between. CDR3 length: 13 residues. The CDR3 DNA reads as TGTGCCAGCAGTTATCCCCCCATCGGGACCCAGTACTTC. It specifies CASSYPPIGTQYF.

V usage is TRBV19 and J usage is TRBJ2-2; D remains unclear. The CDR3 runs to 11 residues. The germline V gene encodes CDR1 LNHDA and CDR2 SQIVND (reference sequence). V was trimmed by 9 bases and J by 5 bases, leaving 7 bases between them. The CDR3: CASTWTGELFF. The DNA of the CDR3 is TGTGCCAGCACTTGGACCGGGGAGCTGTTTTTT.

The CDR3 loop reads CASSPTPGAFF. DNA for the CDR3: TGTGCCAGCTCACCGACCCCAGGGGCTTTCTTT. The V and J genes are TRBV6-1 and TRBJ1-1, with D possibly TRBD1 on 5 matching bases. V lost 8 bases, J lost 11 bases, and 15 bases lay in between. This CDR3 has 11 amino acids. Germline V gene data show CDR1 as MNHNS and CDR2 as SASEGT.

This clone was recorded once. Written as DNA, the CDR3 is TGTGCCAGCACCCGGGACAGCTATGGCTACACCTTC. Protein: CASTRDSYGYTF. This sequence joins TRBV7-2 and TRBJ1-2; 7 bases are shared with TRBD1. Germline V gene lookup returns CDR1 SGHTA and CDR2 FQGNSA. After removal of 7 bases from V and 4 bases from J, the junction contained 3 bases not matched to a gene. The CDR3 covers 12 residues.

The rearrangement links TRBV6-1 to TRBJ2-7; D is possibly TRBD1 (6 bases). CDR3 length: 12 residues. The germline gives CDR1 MNHNS, CDR2 SASEGT. V lost 11 bases, J lost 5 bases, and 16 bases lay in between. The CDR3 spells CASRGLGDEQYF. In nucleotides, the CDR3 is TGTGCCTCCAGGGGCCTCGGAGACGAGCAGTACTTC.

V and J are TRBV19 and TRBJ1-4; TRBD1 matches 10 bases. Trimming at V came to 4 bases and at J to 6 bases, leaving 5 bases not matched to a gene. The CDR3 runs to 15 residues. Germline CDR1 is LNHDA and CDR2 is SQIVND (reference sequence). As DNA, the CDR3 is TGTGCCAGTAGTACGTCGACAGGGGGCTATGAAAAACTGTTTTTT. The encoded protein is CASSTSTGGYEKLFF.

This clone has a single count. The V and J genes are TRBV28 and TRBJ1-1; TRBD1 matches at 10 bases. CDR1 MDHEN and CDR2 SYDVKM come from the germline V gene. J gave up 3 bases and V 6 bases, and 13 bases lay outside the gene matches. This CDR3 is 17 amino acids long. The CDR3 DNA reads TGTGCCAGCAGGGAAGACAGGGGGCGCTTCCCGGACACTGAAGCTTTCTTT. This gives the protein CASREDRGRFPDTEAFF.

Details on this clone: This same CDR3 is encoded by further DNA sequences in the sample. This rearrangement joins TRBV7-9 to TRBJ2-2; TRBD2 is a possible D gene (6 bases). The CDR3 length is 15 residues. V was shortened by 1 base and J by 2 bases, with 8 bases between the two germline ends. The germline V gene has CDR1 SEHNR and CDR2 FQNEAQ (reference sequence). The CDR3 loop reads CASSLVGLNTGELFF. CDR3 bases: TGTGCCAGCAGCTTAGTGGGACTTAACACCGGGGAGCTGTTTTTT. The entire variable domain, with the rest obtained from reference TRBV7-9 and TRBJ2-2, is as follows: DTGVSQNPRHKITKRGQNVTFRCDPISEHNRLYWYRQTLGQGPEFLTYFQNEAQLEKSRLLSDRFSAERPKGSFSTLEIQRTEQGDSAMYLCASSLVGLNTGELFFGEGSRLTVL.

The V and J genes are TRBV4-2 and TRBJ2-7; 10 nucleotides agree with TRBD2. Germline trimming cut 3 bases from V and 2 bases from J; bases unmatched to any gene: 4. CDR3 length equals 15 residues. CDR1 and CDR2 from the germline V gene are LGHNA and YNFKEQ. The DNA of the CDR3 is TGTGCCAGCAGCCAGAATAGCGGGGGGACCTACGAGCAGTACTTC. Protein: CASSQNSGGTYEQYF.